These 29 T cell receptor beta chains were sequenced from one sample in a study of regulatory T cells in long-lasting Graves disease. Arm-PCR of CDR3 regions and iRepertoire HTBI primers were the basis on which TCR beta libraries were built. TCRdb reprocessed the multiplex PCR reads with MiXCR, giving one entry per CDR3 protein. The table records about 620,000 distinct CDR3 sequences, under 20% of them present only once. This sample's time point: newly diagnosed GD, antithyroid drugs for less than 3 months. There was RNA extracted from PBMCs, and the TCR library was made from it. The data were also submitted as part of a second study, on T cells in Graves' hyperthyroidism and ophthalmopathy.

Material: peripheral blood mononuclear cells (PBMCs), obtained at new diagnosis, from a patient treated with antithyroid drugs. The receptors stem from a woman aged 25 to 39 with Graves disease.

This clonotype was seen at least ten times. The chain joins TRBV27 to TRBJ1-5; the D gene is possibly TRBD1 (6 bases). This CDR3 is built from 15 residues. Germline V CDR1 and CDR2: MNHEY, SMNVEV (reference sequence). V gave up 7 bases and J gave up 0 bases, with 13 bases separating them. The CDR3 DNA follows: TGTGCCAGCAAAGACGAGGGACATAGCAATCAGCCCCAGCATTTT. Its protein is CASKDEGHSNQPQHF.

This clonotype was detected many times. The chain links TRBV6-1 to TRBJ2-5; weak D call: TRBD1 (5 bases). The CDR3 runs to 14 residues. The germline V gene encodes CDR1 MNHNS and CDR2 SASEGT. V dropped 3 bases and J dropped 5 bases, with 13 bases sitting between them. This chain's CDR3 is CASSDQGGVETQYF. The CDR3 DNA reads as TGTGCCAGCAGTGATCAGGGCGGCGTCGAGACCCAGTACTTC.

Ten or more counts support this clonotype. The rearrangement uses TRBV29-1 and TRBJ2-3; D is unclear. Trimming took off 4 bases at V and 0 bases at J, with 14 bases between the two ends. The length of the CDR3 is 15 residues. Germline V CDR1 and CDR2: SQVTM, ANQGSEA. The CDR3 is CSVASQPASTDTQYF. DNA for the CDR3: TGCAGCGTTGCGTCCCAGCCCGCTAGCACAGATACGCAGTATTTT.

This clonotype was found many times. The chain is built from TRBV12-3 or TRBV12-4 and TRBJ2-2, with unresolved D. Trimming left V 3 bases short and J 6 bases short, with 2 bases between. This CDR3 is 11 amino acids long. The CDR3 sequence is CASSFAGELFF. The CDR3 DNA follows: TGTGCCAGCAGTTTTGCCGGGGAGCTGTTTTTT.

This clonotype was seen ten or more times. V is TRBV6-2 or TRBV6-3 and J is TRBJ2-1; D unclear. This CDR3 spans 17 amino acids. Trimming shortened V by 0 bases and J by 2 bases, and 14 bases separated the two germline ends. Germline values: CDR1 MNHEY, CDR2 SVGEGT. CDR3 in amino acids: CASSYSIWAATYNEQFF. The DNA of the CDR3 is TGTGCCAGCAGTTACTCGATTTGGGCGGCTACCTACAATGAGCAGTTCTTC.

The chain couples TRBV18 to TRBJ2-3, with 12 bases lining up with TRBD2. CDR3 size: 18 residues. In germline, CDR1 is KGHSH, CDR2 LQKENI. The V segment lost 4 bases and the J segment 4 bases; nucleotides outside the gene matches: 12. DNA of the CDR3: TGTGCCAGCTCACTCGAACTAGCGGGGGGACCGTCAGCAGATACGCAGTATTTT. It encodes CASSLELAGGPSADTQYF.

This sequence joins TRBV6-2 or TRBV6-3 and TRBJ2-1; D may correspond to TRBD1 or TRBD2 (5 bases each). Germline-derived CDR1 and CDR2 are MNHEY and SVGEGT. Between the trimmed V and J ends, which lost 6 bases and 10 bases, there was a span of 10 bases. This CDR3 region has 11 residues. The CDR3, as DNA: TGTGCCAGCAGGGCCTGGGGGGAGCAGTTCTTC. This encodes CASRAWGEQFF.

Notes on this clonotype: A much larger clone sits a single nucleotide away, making a read error possible. The chain has TRBV7-2 and TRBJ2-4; D is undetermined. With 4 bases removed from V and 7 bases from J, the gap between germline ends came to 20 bases. CDR1 and CDR2 (germline): SGHTA, FQGNSA. The CDR3 runs 16 residues. The CDR3 sequence: CTSSSRPGSPRNIQYF. The CDR3 region has the DNA TGTACCAGCAGCTCGCGGCCCGGGTCCCCACGTAACATTCAGTACTTC.

This clonotype occurred many times. The V gene is TRBV19, the J gene TRBJ1-2; 7 bases are a match to TRBD1. The germline CDR1 and CDR2 sequences are LNHDA and SQIVND (reference sequence). V lost 5 bases to trimming and J lost 6 bases; unmatched junction nucleotides: 15. This CDR3 spans 16 amino acids. The CDR3 nucleotides are TGTGCCAGTAGTTGGAGCGGGGGACAGACGGTGAATGGCTACACCTTC. This encodes CASSWSGGQTVNGYTF. Combining the CDR3 with reference TRBV19 and TRBJ1-2 gives the whole variable domain DGGITQSPKYLFRKEGQNVTLSCEQNLNHDAMYWYRQDPGQGLRLIYYSQIVNDFQKGDIAEGYSVSREKKESFPLTVTSAQKNPTAFYLCASSWSGGQTVNGYTFGSGTRLTVV.

This clonotype was counted many times. The chain employs TRBV5-1 and TRBJ2-7; no clear D gene. The germline CDR1 and CDR2 sequences are SGHRS and YFSETQ. V was shortened by 0 bases and J by 3 bases, with 16 bases between the two germline ends. The CDR3 is 16 amino acids. DNA for the CDR3: TGCGCCAGCAGCTTGGAGGGTGTCTCCGGCCTCTACGAGCAGTACTTC. Protein product: CASSLEGVSGLYEQYF. Filled out from reference TRBV5-1 and TRBJ2-7, the complete variable domain reads KAGVTQTPRYLIKTRGQQVTLSCSPISGHRSVSWYQQTPGQGLQFLFEYFSETQRNKGNFPGRFSGRQFSNSRSEMNVSTLELGDSALYLCASSLEGVSGLYEQYFGPGTRLTVT.

This clonotype showed up just a few times. CDR3 sequence reads: CASSILWRQGWVTEAFF. The CDR3 region has the DNA TGTGCCAGTAGTATTTTATGGAGACAGGGTTGGGTCACTGAAGCTTTCTTT. The genes are TRBV19 and TRBJ1-1; 7 nucleotides agree with TRBD1. The germline CDR1 and CDR2 sequences are LNHDA and SQIVND (reference sequence). V shed 3 bases, J shed 4 bases, and the junction held 14 bases outside the gene matches. The CDR3 has 17 amino acids.

This clonotype was observed many times. J is TRBJ1-1 and V is TRBV28; 9 bases map to TRBD1. V lost 3 bases and J lost 9; bases outside the gene matches: 14. CDR1 is MDHEN and CDR2 is SYDVKM in the germline V gene. The CDR3 spans 16 residues. DNA of the CDR3: TGTGCCAGCAGTTTGGGGACAGGGTCGATCCTAACCAAAGCTTTCTTT. This encodes CASSLGTGSILTKAFF.

V and J are TRBV3-1 and TRBJ2-7; either TRBD1 or TRBD2 may fit D (6 bases each). V was cut by 1 base and J by 5 bases, with 15 bases left in between. CDR3 length: 15 residues. CDR1 and CDR2 from the germline V gene are LGHDT and YNNKEL (reference sequence). DNA for the CDR3: TGTGCCAGCAGCCAAGTCCCCCGGGGGCGCAACGAGCAGTACTTC. Residues: CASSQVPRGRNEQYF.

This clonotype turned up a few times. V and J are TRBV27 and TRBJ2-2, with a possible D match to TRBD2 (6 bases). This CDR3 region has 18 residues. The germline V and J ends were trimmed by 3 bases and 2 bases, with 19 bases remaining between them. CDR1 MNHEY and CDR2 SMNVEV come from the germline V gene (reference sequence). CDR3 residues: CASSLRVPGLVNTGELFF. DNA of the CDR3: TGTGCCAGCAGTTTGCGTGTACCGGGACTCGTCAACACCGGGGAGCTGTTTTTT.

This clonotype was found a few times. The V call is TRBV9, the J call TRBJ1-6; 9 bases map to TRBD1. Trimming cost V 4 bases and J 4 bases; bases outside gene matches: 9. The CDR3 has 17 amino acids. CDR1 SGDLS and CDR2 YYNGEE come from the germline V gene. As DNA, the CDR3 is TGTGCCAGCAGCCCCCAGGGGGGGACAGGGTATAATTCACCCCTCCACTTT. Encoded protein: CASSPQGGTGYNSPLHF. The entire variable domain, with the rest obtained from reference TRBV9 and TRBJ1-6, is as follows: DSGVTQTPKHLITATGQRVTLRCSPRSGDLSVYWYQQSLDQGLQFLIQYYNGEERAKGNILERFSAQQFPDLHSELNLSSLELGDSALYFCASSPQGGTGYNSPLHFGNGTRLTVT.

With respect to this clonotype: One end of the junction is discordant with germline, which a read error may explain. The chain uses TRBV6-5 and TRBJ2-7, with D perhaps TRBD1 (6 bases). Germline CDR1 reads MNHEY; CDR2 reads SVGAGI. The CDR3 consists of 12 residues. CDR3 sequence (DNA): TGTGCCAGCAGTTACTCGAGGGGGAGTAGAGACTTC. Translation: CASSYSRGSRDF.

This clonotype has more than one count but fewer than ten. V usage is TRBV30 and J usage is TRBJ2-1; D is perhaps TRBD1 (5 bases). V lost 3 bases to trimming and J lost 5 bases, with 14 bases between them. The CDR3 sequence is 14 residues long. Germline V gene sequence: CDR1 GTSNPN, CDR2 SVGIG (reference sequence). DNA for the CDR3: TGTGCCTGGAGCCGGACACCGGGCAACAATGAGCAGTTCTTC. Translating gives CAWSRTPGNNEQFF.

This clonotype appeared a few times. V is TRBV6-1 and J is TRBJ2-5; TRBD2 matches at 10 bases. Looked up from germline, CDR1 is MNHNS and CDR2 is SASEGT. CDR3 length: 14 residues. Trimming at V came to 2 bases and at J to 7 bases, leaving 4 bases not matched to a gene. The CDR3 DNA sequence: TGTGCCAGCAGTGAATCTAGCGGGGGCGCGACCCAGTACTTC. Translating gives CASSESSGGATQYF.

At least ten counts were recorded for this clonotype. This chain uses TRBV7-2 with TRBJ2-7, with TRBD1 as a possible D gene (5 bases). Trimming shortened V by 4 bases and J by 4 bases, and 11 bases separated the two germline ends. Per germline, CDR1 SGHTA and CDR2 FQGNSA. CDR3 length: 13 residues. This CDR3 reads CASSSRDNYEQYF. The CDR3 DNA sequence: TGTGCCAGCAGCTCCAGGGATAATTACGAGCAGTACTTC.

This clonotype came up once. In DNA, the CDR3 is TGTGCCAGCAGGGGATTTGGGGGAAACACTGAAGCTTTCTTT. This sequence encodes CASRGFGGNTEAFF. The chain joins TRBV5-6 to TRBJ1-1, with D possibly matching TRBD1 (5 bases). The germline V gene encodes CDR1 SGHDT and CDR2 YYEEEE. Trimming stripped 5 bases from V and 2 bases from J, with 13 bases between. The CDR3 sequence is 14 residues long.

This clonotype has ten or more counts. The chain employs TRBV7-9 and TRBJ1-1; D uncertain. CDR1 and CDR2 (germline): SEHNR, FQNEAQ (reference sequence). The CDR3 sequence is 16 residues long. The V and J ends lost 6 bases and 0 bases respectively, with 17 bases between them. The CDR3 bases are TGTGCCAGCAGGCCGATGCGGGGAAAAGTGAACACTGAAGCTTTCTTT. Protein: CASRPMRGKVNTEAFF. Full variable domain (missing parts from reference TRBV7-9 and TRBJ1-1): DTGVSQNPRHKITKRGQNVTFRCDPISEHNRLYWYRQTLGQGPEFLTYFQNEAQLEKSRLLSDRFSAERPKGSFSTLEIQRTEQGDSAMYLCASRPMRGKVNTEAFFGQGTRLTVV.

This clonotype occurred a few times. The genes are TRBV20-1 and TRBJ2-7, with D uncertain. Trimming took 0 bases from V and 8 from J, leaving 8 bases between them. This CDR3 region has 11 residues. CDR1 and CDR2 (germline): DFQATT, SNEGSKA (reference sequence). The CDR3 spells CSARDPPQQYF. For the CDR3, the DNA is TGCAGTGCTAGAGATCCCCCGCAGCAGTACTTC.

The chain uses TRBV28 and TRBJ1-3, with a tentative D call TRBD1 (6 bases). This CDR3 contains 15 residues. Trimming took 5 bases from V and 4 from J, leaving 15 bases between them. CDR1 and CDR2 (germline): MDHEN, SYDVKM. CDR3 DNA: TGTGCCAGCAGTCCCATGGGGGCTGGCGGAAACACCATATATTTT. This sequence encodes CASSPMGAGGNTIYF.

This clonotype was seen repeatedly, ten times or more. This chain connects TRBV29-1 to TRBJ2-3; the D is unclear. Germline V gene data show CDR1 as SQVTM and CDR2 as ANQGSEA. The CDR3 is 13 amino acids. V lost 4 bases and J lost 2, with 10 bases in between. The CDR3 DNA reads TGCAGCGTTGGGACCAGATTCACAGATACGCAGTATTTT. Translating gives CSVGTRFTDTQYF.

The table lists this clonotype with many counts. The chain recombines TRBV5-1 with TRBJ2-7; 9 nucleotides line up with TRBD1. The CDR3 covers 19 residues. CDR1 is SGHRS, CDR2 YFSETQ, per germline. J gave up 1 base and V 4 bases, and 18 bases lay outside the gene matches. Written as DNA, the CDR3 is TGCGCCAGCAGCCAGCCAGATCTATTGACAGGGGGGTATTCCTACGAGCAGTACTTC. Translation gives CASSQPDLLTGGYSYEQYF.

This clonotype was picked up many times. CDR3 DNA sequence: TGTGCCAGCAGCTTCCAGGGGATCTCCTACGAGCAGTACTTC. Translating it yields CASSFQGISYEQYF. V gene TRBV28 combines with J gene TRBJ2-7, with D perhaps TRBD1 (6 bases). Looked up from germline, CDR1 is MDHEN and CDR2 is SYDVKM. The V end lost 6 bases, the J end lost 0 bases, and 12 bases lay between the germline ends. This CDR3 comprises 14 residues.

The sample holds a few counts of this clonotype. J is TRBJ2-3 and V is TRBV5-1, with 7 bases aligning to TRBD2. J lost 2 bases, V lost 3 bases, and 3 bases had no gene match. The CDR3 is made up of 14 amino acids. Germline CDR1 is SGHRS and CDR2 is YFSETQ. CDR3 bases: TGCGCCAGCAGCTCCGGGACTATCACAGATACGCAGTATTTT. Protein sequence: CASSSGTITDTQYF. Filled out from reference TRBV5-1 and TRBJ2-3, the complete variable domain reads KAGVTQTPRYLIKTRGQQVTLSCSPISGHRSVSWYQQTPGQGLQFLFEYFSETQRNKGNFPGRFSGRQFSNSRSEMNVSTLELGDSALYLCASSSGTITDTQYFGPGTRLTVL.

This clonotype was detected only a few times. The CDR3 sequence is CASSVTGDSYGYTF. The CDR3 DNA is TGTGCCAGCAGCGTGACAGGGGATTCTTATGGCTACACCTTC. This chain joins TRBV9 and TRBJ1-2; 8 bases are a match to TRBD1. The CDR3 runs to 14 residues. The germline gives CDR1 SGDLS, CDR2 YYNGEE. After removal of 2 bases from V and 5 bases from J, the junction contained 5 bases not matched to a gene.

This clonotype was seen at least ten times. The chain is built from TRBV28 and TRBJ1-2; D not resolved. Germline V gene sequence: CDR1 MDHEN, CDR2 SYDVKM. The CDR3 length is 13 residues. Trimming pared 8 bases from V and 7 bases from J, leaving 17 bases between. CDR3 in amino acids: CASVESREAGYTF. The CDR3 nucleotides are TGTGCCAGCGTCGAAAGTCGGGAGGCTGGCTACACCTTC.